Listed below are T cell receptor beta chains from one sample, sequenced in a study of T cells in Graves' hyperthyroidism and ophthalmopathy. TCRdb passed the multiplex PCR reads through MiXCR, listing each CDR3 protein once. The sample gives about 400,000 distinct CDR3 sequences, about 15% of which show up once; roughly 33% is in the top ten. Material for sequencing was blood. The receptors shown here come from a woman between 25 and 40 years old with Graves' hyperthyroidism. Both conserved end residues are part of each CDR3. Fields, in order: CDR3 length, V gene, D gene, J gene, clone size, CDR3 protein, CDR3 DNA. The D gene is left open where the match is weak. Rows may omit the clone size; those that give it use once, few, many or a size class.

>14|TRBV7-3|NA|TRBJ2-7|few
CASSLGAEFHEQYF
TGTGCCAGCAGCTTAGGAGCGGAGTTCCACGAGCAGTACTTC
>13|TRBV28|NA|TRBJ1-5|many
CASSPRGNQPQHF
TGTGCCAGCAGCCCGAGAGGCAATCAGCCCCAGCATTTT
>14|TRBV7-2|TRBD2|TRBJ2-1|many
CASSSLAGGNEQFF
TGTGCCAGCAGCTCTCTAGCGGGGGGCAATGAGCAGTTCTTC
>17|TRBV5-8|TRBD2|TRBJ2-2|NA
CASSLGLAGSNTGELFF
TGTGCCAGCAGCTTGGGACTAGCGGGATCGAACACCGGGGAGCTGTTTTTT
>16|TRBV10-3|TRBD1|TRBJ2-7|few
CAIREETGAPAYEQYF
TGTGCCATCAGGGAAGAGACAGGGGCCCCCGCCTACGAGCAGTACTTC
>12|TRBV20-1|NA|TRBJ2-7|NA
CSVILIKDEQYF
TGCAGTGTGATTCTCATAAAGGACGAGCAGTACTTC
>16|TRBV11-2|TRBD2|TRBJ2-3|many
CASSTRLAVGTDTQYF
TGTGCCAGCAGCACCAGACTAGCGGTGGGGACAGATACGCAGTATTTT
>15|TRBV24-1|NA|TRBJ2-3|NA
CATSDYRGGTDTQYF
TGCGCCACCAGTGATTACAGGGGAGGGACAGATACGCAGTATTTT
>14|TRBV5-4|NA|TRBJ2-3|NA
CASIPGGGTDTQYF
TGTGCCAGCATCCCCGGAGGGGGCACAGATACGCAGTATTTT
>14|TRBV6-2/TRBV6-3|NA|TRBJ2-2|NA
CASSRTIFDWELFF
TGTGCCTCCTCGCGGACTATTTTTGATTGGGAGCTGTTTTTT
>14|TRBV2|TRBD1|TRBJ1-4|many
CASGRQGTNEKLFF
TGTGCCAGCGGAAGACAGGGAACTAATGAAAAACTGTTTTTT
>17|TRBV11-2|NA|TRBJ2-7|few
CASSSTNVGSDSYEQYF
TGTGCCAGCAGCTCCACCAACGTGGGCAGCGACTCCTACGAGCAGTACTTC